This TCR beta chain is from a study of tumor-infiltrating lymphocytes in primary liver carcinoma (dated by TCRdb to 2015 to 2018). General notes on the study: Hepatocellular carcinoma (four) or combined HCC and intrahepatic cholangiocarcinoma (one) was present in the five patients, who were three men and two women aged 30 to 69 years. Tumors of the five patients were stage T1-T3 N0M0 with maximum diameters of about 4 to 10 cm. Roughly 3.65 to 7.13 million productive TCRbeta reads were obtained per sample, and no significant difference in read depth was found between tissue types. Across five regions of each liver tumor, along with adjacent normal tissue and blood, the study brought together TCRbeta repertoire sequencing, expression microarrays and whole-exome sequencing. A total of approximately 35 specimens from 5 patients underwent TCRbeta repertoire sequencing, comprising around 25 tumor regions, 5 adjacent noncancerous liver tissues and 5 peripheral blood samples. The 25 or so tumor region samples were profiled with Agilent mRNA microarrays so that TCRbeta repertoire diversity could be related to the local molecular phenotype. High reproducibility was observed for the technical replicate repertoires, with mean shared-clone rates approximately 0.9 and correlation coefficients above 0.98.

The CDR3 goes from the cysteine to the phenylalanine over 13 residues. Just CDR3 DNA is preserved here, 39 bases in frame from base 1. The V end loses 1 base and the J end loses 5 bases, and a stretch of 9 bases separates them. The germline V gene specifies MGHRA as CDR1 and YSYEKL as CDR2. Total RNA and DNA were co-extracted without cell sorting from approximately 20-30 mg of bulk tissue using the AllPrep DNA/RNA mini kit. Four to six patients with histopathologically diagnosed primary liver carcinoma underwent surgical resection in China between November 2015 and 2016. At the time of sampling, the patients were treatment-naive and had chronic HBV infection. Five spatially separated regions were sampled from each tumor: the superior, inferior, left-lateral and right-lateral poles, plus the tumor centre. According to histology, viable tumor cells made up more than 75% of every tumor sample. Fresh tumor and adjacent tissue pieces were bisected, with one half stored in RNAlater at -80 degrees C and the other half sent for histology.

Broader findings and caveats from the paper: The top 250 clones made up a significantly larger repertoire fraction in tumors than in blood (p = 0.039). Only the TCR beta chain was sequenced, so true repertoire diversity is likely underestimated because unpaired alpha chains were not captured. Pairs of tumor regions showed greater repertoire overlap (mean about 36%) than tumor-adjacent pairs (17%) or tumor-blood pairs (about 15%), which is consistent with antigen-driven expansion. Only roughly 7-24% of top clones appeared in all five regions of a tumor, which suggests that tumor-infiltrating T cells are spatially heterogeneous. Because the samples were bulk and unsorted, CD4+ and CD8+ T cell repertoires could not be compared. Only four or five patients were included in the study, and the authors note that the findings should be validated in a larger study.

A constant-region primer and ProtoScript II reverse transcriptase were used to reverse-transcribe TCRbeta-specific cDNA from roughly 500 ng total RNA. Construction of the TCRbeta libraries relied on three nested rounds of multiplex PCR, following a slightly modified ARM-PCR procedure. Each of the first two PCR rounds ran for around 11 cycles and used multiplex TRBV1-TRBV30 forward primers together with a Cbeta reverse primer. A final 25-cycle PCR with Deep VentR polymerase added sample barcodes and Illumina adapters. Before sequencing, amplicons of 200-500 bp were purified from gel using a QIAquick gel extraction kit. TCRbeta amplicons were sequenced on an Illumina HiSeq 2500 with 250-bp paired-end reads. For the original study's pipeline: Quality trimming of reads was performed with Trimmomatic v0.33, and paired reads were merged with FLASH v1.2.11 so that full CDR3 sequences could be recovered. V, D and J germline segments were assigned to the rearranged TCRbeta sequences by MiGEC v1.2.1b. Clonotype statistics, along with Shannon-Wiener diversity indices, were calculated using VDJtools v1.0.0. To reduce sampling bias, subsequent analyses other than the diversity analysis used only the 250 most abundant clonotypes in each sample. TCRdb reworked the public reads: Q25 trimming with fastp, MiXCR clone assembly, productive beta chains retained. All rows with the same CDR3 protein become a single entry with the most common DNA and genes. TCRdb's processing, not the study's, gives the V and J calls here. The sample table shows some 94,000 distinct CDR3 sequences, and roughly 69% are seen once. Of the sample, over 9.5% is held by the ten largest clones.

This clonotype is considered medium-sized (0.01 to 0.1%). Its antigen remains unidentified. No much larger clone is present one base from it, and per-base qualities are unavailable. The rearrangement combines TRBV4-1 with TRBJ2-7; too little of a D gene remains to name it. This TCR was recovered from an older woman with primary liver carcinoma and hepatitis B virus infection. Specimen: liver tumor tissue from sampling region 5. Taken with the paper, the label for cell subset or site translates to: tumor region T5, tumor centre. The DNA sequence is TGCGCCAGCAGCCAAGTTTCAGGCGACGAGCAGTACTTC. Its protein reads: CASSQVSGDEQYF.